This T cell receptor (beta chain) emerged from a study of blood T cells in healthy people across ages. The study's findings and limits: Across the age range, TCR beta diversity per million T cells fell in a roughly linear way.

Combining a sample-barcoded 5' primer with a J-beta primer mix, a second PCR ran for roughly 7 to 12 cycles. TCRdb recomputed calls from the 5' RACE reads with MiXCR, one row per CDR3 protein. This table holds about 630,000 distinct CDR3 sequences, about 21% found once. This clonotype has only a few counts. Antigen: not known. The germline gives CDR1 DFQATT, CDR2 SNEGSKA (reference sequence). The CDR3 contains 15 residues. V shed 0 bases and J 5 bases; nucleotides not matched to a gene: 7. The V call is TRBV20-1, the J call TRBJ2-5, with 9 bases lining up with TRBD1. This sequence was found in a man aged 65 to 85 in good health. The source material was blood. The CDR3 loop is CSARDPTGGRETQYF. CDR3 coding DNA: TGCAGTGCTAGAGATCCCACAGGGGGCCGGGAGACCCAGTACTTC.